The entry below gives a single T cell receptor beta chain sequence along with its context. What it recognizes is unknown. This CDR3 is also generated by other DNA sequences in the sample. The data originate from a study of shared clonotypes between healthy human individuals. Study details: Per-donor plates numbered three CD4 naive, three CD4 memory, two CD8 naive and one CD8 memory.

Method: immunoSEQ multiplex PCR; TCRdb's copy keeps in-frame clones and lacks some. In the table there are about 1 million clones, roughly 70% of which are singletons. Whole-study findings and limits: When compared with the clonotypes that were shared by all four sorted-subset donors, the non-shared clonotypes turned out to have lower generation probabilities. Memory subsets generally showed smaller estimated richness than naive subsets did.

Sequencing used memory CD4+ T cells sorted from blood. The subset is: CD45RA-negative fraction. The sequence derives from a man younger than 35 in good health.

The CDR3 sequence is CASSLDRGNEQFF. The CDR3 coding sequence is TGTGCCAGCAGCTTGGACAGAGGCAATGAGCAGTTCTTC. J is TRBJ2-1 and V is TRBV5-6; D remains unclear. Per germline, CDR1 SGHDT and CDR2 YYEEEE. There are 13 residues in the CDR3. V lost 0 bases, J lost 6 bases, and 7 bases lay in between.